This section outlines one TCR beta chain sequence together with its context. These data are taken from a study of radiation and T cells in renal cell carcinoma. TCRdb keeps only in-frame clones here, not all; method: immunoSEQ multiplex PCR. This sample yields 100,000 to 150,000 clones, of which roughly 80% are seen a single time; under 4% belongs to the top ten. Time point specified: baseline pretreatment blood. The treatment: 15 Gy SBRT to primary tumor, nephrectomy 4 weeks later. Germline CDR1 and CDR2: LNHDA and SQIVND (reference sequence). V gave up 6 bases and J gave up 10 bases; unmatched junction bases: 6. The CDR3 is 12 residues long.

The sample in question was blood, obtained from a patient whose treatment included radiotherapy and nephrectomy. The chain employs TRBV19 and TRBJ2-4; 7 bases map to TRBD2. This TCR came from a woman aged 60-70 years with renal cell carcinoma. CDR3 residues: CASSPAGEIQYF. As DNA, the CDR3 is TGTGCCAGTAGCCCCGCGGGGGAGATTCAGTACTTC.